This is a list of T cell receptor beta chains from one sample in a study of T-cell reconstitution after alpha-beta-depleted transplantation in children. TCRdb itself ran the PCR reads through MiXCR, one entry per CDR3 protein. The data show nearly 400,000 distinct CDR3 sequences, 20% seen once. The sequencing used PBMCs from the stem cell graft donor, collected from the stem cell graft. The receptors were sampled from a human donor who donated a stem cell graft to a child with acute myeloid leukemia. The CDR3 runs from the conserved cysteine through the conserved F or W. A D gene is named only where the DNA matches it firmly. Some rows have no size entry. The others give once, few or many, or a class for an expanded clone.

V	J	size	length	D	CDR3	DNA
TRBV27	TRBJ2-7	many	17	TRBD2	CASSWGLAGAYAYEQYF	TGTGCCAGCAGTTGGGGACTAGCGGGAGCCTATGCCTACGAGCAGTACTTC
TRBV15	TRBJ2-1	few	16	.	CATSRDWPGKYNEQFF	TGTGCCACCAGCAGAGACTGGCCCGGAAAGTACAATGAGCAGTTCTTC
TRBV20-1	TRBJ2-7	.	16	.	CSARDPFGSWTYEQYF	TGCAGTGCTAGAGATCCATTTGGCTCCTGGACCTACGAGCAGTACTTC
TRBV10-3	TRBJ2-7	.	13	.	CAISVEADYEQYF	TGTGCCATCAGTGTGGAGGCCGACTACGAGCAGTACTTC
TRBV28	TRBJ2-7	few	14	.	CASSSRGNPYEQYF	TGTGCCAGCAGTTCCCGCGGGAATCCCTACGAGCAGTACTTC
TRBV2	TRBJ2-1	few	15	TRBD2	CATQAKSGIYNEQFF	TGTGCCACCCAGGCTAAGAGCGGGATCTACAATGAGCAGTTCTTC
TRBV29-1	TRBJ2-5	many	14	TRBD1	CSVQDRRLGIAQYF	TGCAGCGTTCAGGACAGGAGATTGGGAATTGCCCAGTACTTC
TRBV4-1	TRBJ2-5	.	13	TRBD1	CASSQIRGETQYF	TGCGCCAGCAGCCAAATCAGGGGGGAGACCCAGTACTTC
TRBV20-1	TRBJ1-5	.	15	TRBD1	CSARSTTGDNQPQHF	TGCAGTGCTAGATCAACGACAGGGGACAATCAGCCCCAGCATTTT
TRBV7-2	TRBJ2-5	few	16	TRBD2	CASSLTIAGVGETQYF	TGTGCCAGCAGCTTAACCATAGCGGGAGTGGGGGAGACCCAGTACTTC
TRBV24-1	TRBJ1-5	few	13	.	CASAGGRDQPQHF	TGTGCCTCGGCTGGTGGCAGGGACCAGCCCCAGCATTTT
TRBV15	TRBJ2-7	few	17	TRBD1	CATSSAKTGARGFEQYF	TGTGCCACCAGCAGCGCCAAGACAGGGGCACGAGGATTCGAGCAGTACTTC